Listed below are T cell receptor beta chains from one sample, sequenced in a study of T-cell memory formation after mild COVID-19. TCRdb ran MiXCR on the 5' RACE reads and lists one entry per CDR3 protein. The sample carries roughly 370,000 distinct CDR3 sequences, about 16% recorded once. The sample consisted of PBMCs or a T cell subset sorted from them (not recorded which). The receptors come from a man aged 18 to 29 who had mild COVID-19 (a few samples of this study predate the infection). Cell type and time point are not known. Each CDR3 is given with its conserved first and last residue. Fields, in order: CDR3 DNA, CDR3 protein, J gene, clone size, V gene, D gene. D genes are given only for firm matches. Part of the rows lack a size; the others show once, few, many or a class for expanded clones.

DNA: TGTGCCAGCAGCTTCCCCCCGACAGGGGAGGGCACTGAAGCTTTCTTT
CDR3: CASSFPPTGEGTEAFF
J: TRBJ1-1
size: few
V: TRBV7-9
D: TRBD1

DNA: TGCGCCAGCAGTCCGGGGCTCTCTGGGGCCAACGTCCTGACTTTC
CDR3: CASSPGLSGANVLTF
J: TRBJ2-6
size: many
V: TRBV23-1
D: -

DNA: TGTGCCAGCAGAGTCACAGGGTCAGGAAACACCATATATTTT
CDR3: CASRVTGSGNTIYF
J: TRBJ1-3
size: -
V: TRBV2
D: -

DNA: TGCAGCGTAACCGGGACAGGGGTTTATACTGAAGCTTTCTTT
CDR3: CSVTGTGVYTEAFF
J: TRBJ1-1
size: -
V: TRBV29-1
D: TRBD1

DNA: TGCAGTGCCGAGGTAGCGGGGGGGTACAATGAGCAGTTCTTC
CDR3: CSAEVAGGYNEQFF
J: TRBJ2-1
size: -
V: TRBV20-1
D: TRBD2

DNA: TGTGCCTGGAGTGCTGGACTCCCAGTGATTTACGAGCAGTACTTC
CDR3: CAWSAGLPVIYEQYF
J: TRBJ2-7
size: many
V: TRBV30
D: -

DNA: TGTGCCAGCTCACCGACGACAGGGTCTCAGCCCCAGCATTTT
CDR3: CASSPTTGSQPQHF
J: TRBJ1-5
size: few
V: TRBV18
D: TRBD1

DNA: TGCGCCAGCAGGACAGGGACCTACAATGAGCAGTTCTTC
CDR3: CASRTGTYNEQFF
J: TRBJ2-1
size: many
V: TRBV5-1
D: TRBD1

DNA: TGTGCCAGCAGCTTAGCCCGGACAGAAACCGAAGCTTTCTTT
CDR3: CASSLARTETEAFF
J: TRBJ1-1
size: few
V: TRBV11-2
D: -

DNA: TGCGCCAGCACTGGCCGATCCCTCCGGGGGATCATTCGAAACGAGCAGTACTTC
CDR3: CASTGRSLRGIIRNEQYF
J: TRBJ2-7
size: -
V: TRBV10-2
D: -

DNA: TGTGCCAGCAGCTCCCAGACAGGGTTGTGGGGCTACACCTTC
CDR3: CASSSQTGLWGYTF
J: TRBJ1-2
size: -
V: TRBV7-2
D: TRBD1

DNA: TGTGCCAGCAGCAGTGGACAGGGAAGTCGAAAAGCTTTCTTT
CDR3: CASSSGQGSRKAFF
J: TRBJ1-1
size: few
V: TRBV11-1
D: TRBD1

DNA: TGCGCCAGCAGCCAAGTCCGGACAGGGGGCGGGTCACCCCTCCACTTT
CDR3: CASSQVRTGGGSPLHF
J: TRBJ1-6
size: -
V: TRBV4-1
D: TRBD1

DNA: TGTGCCAGCTCACCTAATCCGGGTATAGGAAACACCATATATTTT
CDR3: CASSPNPGIGNTIYF
J: TRBJ1-3
size: -
V: TRBV18
D: -

DNA: TGCGCCAGCAGCCAAGATCTAGGGACAGGGAGCGAGCAGTTCTTC
CDR3: CASSQDLGTGSEQFF
J: TRBJ2-1
size: -
V: TRBV4-1
D: TRBD1

DNA: TGTGCCAGCAGCCGGCGGACACTCGCCGGGGAGCTGTTTTTT
CDR3: CASSRRTLAGELFF
J: TRBJ2-2
size: -
V: TRBV7-9
D: -

DNA: TGTGCCAGCAGCGGGGCGGATATCGCGACAAATGAGCAGTTCTTC
CDR3: CASSGADIATNEQFF
J: TRBJ2-1
size: -
V: TRBV7-3
D: -

DNA: TGTGCCAGCAGGTCCATAGGGAGCTATGGCTACACCTTC
CDR3: CASRSIGSYGYTF
J: TRBJ1-2
size: -
V: TRBV7-9
D: -

DNA: TGTGCCAGCAGTGAGGTAGTGGCTAGCGGGGGTAATGAGCAGTTCTTC
CDR3: CASSEVVASGGNEQFF
J: TRBJ2-1
size: -
V: TRBV2
D: TRBD2

DNA: TGCGCCAGCAGCTCGGGGGGGTACACCGGGAATGAGCAGTTCTTC
CDR3: CASSSGGYTGNEQFF
J: TRBJ2-1
size: -
V: TRBV5-1
D: TRBD2

DNA: TGTGCCAGCAGCTCCCCTAGCGGGGGGACCACCTACAATGAGCAGTTCTTC
CDR3: CASSSPSGGTTYNEQFF
J: TRBJ2-1
size: -
V: TRBV7-2
D: TRBD2

DNA: TGTGCCAGCAGTTTAAGAGGTTACACCTACGAGCAGTACTTC
CDR3: CASSLRGYTYEQYF
J: TRBJ2-7
size: -
V: TRBV27
D: -

DNA: TGCGCCAGCAGCCCTAGCGGGACGTACCAAGAGACCCAGTACTTC
CDR3: CASSPSGTYQETQYF
J: TRBJ2-5
size: few
V: TRBV4-1
D: TRBD2

DNA: TGCGCCAGCAGCTTGGAGGAAGGATCCGAGCAGTACTTC
CDR3: CASSLEEGSEQYF
J: TRBJ2-7
size: -
V: TRBV5-1
D: -

DNA: TGTGCCAGCTCACTCACGACAGACTACAATGAGCAGTTCTTC
CDR3: CASSLTTDYNEQFF
J: TRBJ2-1
size: few
V: TRBV18
D: -

DNA: TGCGCCAGCAGCTTGCTTAGATCCACAGATACGCAGTATTTT
CDR3: CASSLLRSTDTQYF
J: TRBJ2-3
size: few
V: TRBV5-1
D: -

DNA: TGCAGCGTTTTCGGGGACTACGAGCAGTACTTC
CDR3: CSVFGDYEQYF
J: TRBJ2-7
size: once
V: TRBV29-1
D: -

DNA: TGCGCCAGCAGCCGCTTCGGAACAGGTCGTCTAGAGGAAAACATTCAGTACTTC
CDR3: CASSRFGTGRLEENIQYF
J: TRBJ2-4
size: -
V: TRBV4-1
D: -

DNA: TGTGCCAGCAGGTTACTTTGGAGCACAGATACGCAGTATTTT
CDR3: CASRLLWSTDTQYF
J: TRBJ2-3
size: -
V: TRBV6-5
D: -

DNA: TGTGCCAGCAGACAACAAAGTGGGGGGACCCAGTACTTC
CDR3: CASRQQSGGTQYF
J: TRBJ2-5
size: -
V: TRBV6-5
D: -

DNA: TGCGCCAGCAGCCAAGATCCCGGACAGGGGGTAACCTACGAGCAGTACTTC
CDR3: CASSQDPGQGVTYEQYF
J: TRBJ2-7
size: few
V: TRBV4-1
D: TRBD1

DNA: TGCAGTGCACAAGGGGGCTTGTACGAGCAGTACTTC
CDR3: CSAQGGLYEQYF
J: TRBJ2-7
size: many
V: TRBV20-1
D: TRBD1

DNA: TGTGCCACCGCGGTTGACTCAGGGTACTATGGCTACACCTTC
CDR3: CATAVDSGYYGYTF
J: TRBJ1-2
size: many
V: TRBV19
D: -

DNA: TGTGCCAGCAGGCCACCGGGACGCAAGACCCAAGCTTTCTTT
CDR3: CASRPPGRKTQAFF
J: TRBJ1-1
size: -
V: TRBV6-5
D: -

DNA: TGTGCCAGCAGCTTCTGGAGGAACACCGGGGAGCTGTTTTTT
CDR3: CASSFWRNTGELFF
J: TRBJ2-2
size: -
V: TRBV6-2/TRBV6-3
D: -

DNA: TGCAGTGCTAGTTCCGGGACAGGGGCTTGGGAGACCCAGTACTTC
CDR3: CSASSGTGAWETQYF
J: TRBJ2-5
size: -
V: TRBV20-1
D: TRBD1

DNA: TGTGCCAGCAGTGAAGATCCGGGCACGAACACTGAAGCTTTCTTT
CDR3: CASSEDPGTNTEAFF
J: TRBJ1-1
size: once
V: TRBV6-1
D: -

DNA: TGTGCCAGCAGCCAGACGAGTGTCGCTTTCTTT
CDR3: CASSQTSVAFF
J: TRBJ1-1
size: -
V: TRBV7-2
D: -

DNA: TGTGCCAGCAGCTCCCAGGGGGCTTACACTGAAGCTTTCTTT
CDR3: CASSSQGAYTEAFF
J: TRBJ1-1
size: few
V: TRBV7-9
D: TRBD1

DNA: TGTGCCAGCAGCTCCTCGGGGAGGGTGATCTCACCCCTCCACTTT
CDR3: CASSSSGRVISPLHF
J: TRBJ1-6
size: few
V: TRBV11-2
D: -

DNA: TGCGCCAGCAGCTGGAGGGGGACAGGGGACAATGAGCAGTTCTTC
CDR3: CASSWRGTGDNEQFF
J: TRBJ2-1
size: -
V: TRBV5-1
D: TRBD1

DNA: TGTGCCAGTAGTATGGACACCGGGGAGCTGTTTTTT
CDR3: CASSMDTGELFF
J: TRBJ2-2
size: few
V: TRBV19
D: -

DNA: TGTGCCAGCAGCCGAGACAGGGGGACGGAGACCCAGTACTTC
CDR3: CASSRDRGTETQYF
J: TRBJ2-5
size: -
V: TRBV7-2
D: TRBD1

DNA: TGCGCCAGCAGCACACCGGGACCGACTGAAGCTTTCTTT
CDR3: CASSTPGPTEAFF
J: TRBJ1-1
size: few
V: TRBV4-1
D: -

DNA: TGCGCCAGCGAGGGGGTCGCAGGGGCCAACAATGAGCAGTTCTTC
CDR3: CASEGVAGANNEQFF
J: TRBJ2-1
size: -
V: TRBV4-1
D: -

DNA: TGTGCCAGCTCACCAGTTTACAGCTATAATTCACCCCTCCACTTT
CDR3: CASSPVYSYNSPLHF
J: TRBJ1-6
size: few
V: TRBV18
D: -

DNA: TGTGCCAGCACCCTTGAAACGGATCAGCCCCAGCATTTT
CDR3: CASTLETDQPQHF
J: TRBJ1-5
size: few
V: TRBV2
D: -

DNA: TGTGCCAGCAGCACCACCGGGACAAACTCTTCACCCCTCCACTTT
CDR3: CASSTTGTNSSPLHF
J: TRBJ1-6
size: few
V: TRBV21-1
D: -

DNA: TGTGCCAGCAGCTGGCCGGGGGGCCTCAGCACAGATACGCAGTATTTT
CDR3: CASSWPGGLSTDTQYF
J: TRBJ2-3
size: few
V: TRBV7-2
D: -

DNA: TGCAGTGCCTTGGGAGCTAGCGGGGCCACAGATACGCAGTATTTT
CDR3: CSALGASGATDTQYF
J: TRBJ2-3
size: -
V: TRBV20-1
D: TRBD2

DNA: TGCGCCAGCAGCCCAAGGCAGGGGACGAGCTACGAGCAGTACTTC
CDR3: CASSPRQGTSYEQYF
J: TRBJ2-7
size: few
V: TRBV5-1
D: -

DNA: TGTGCCAGTACCCCGGACTATAGCAATCAGCCCCAGCATTTT
CDR3: CASTPDYSNQPQHF
J: TRBJ1-5
size: -
V: TRBV19
D: -

DNA: TGTGCCAGCAGTTACAACATGTATGGCTACACCTTC
CDR3: CASSYNMYGYTF
J: TRBJ1-2
size: few
V: TRBV6-2/TRBV6-3
D: -